These T cell receptor beta chains were read from a single sample in a study of T-cell memory formation after mild COVID-19. MiXCR was run by TCRdb on the 5' RACE reads, yielding one entry per CDR3 protein. The sample has more than 150,000 distinct CDR3 sequences, around 20% seen once; the top ten hold roughly 4%. The material sequenced was PBMCs or a T cell subset sorted from them (not recorded which). The receptors derive from a man between 18 and 29 years old who had mild COVID-19 (a few samples of this study predate the infection). Cell type and time point are not known. The CDR3 runs from the conserved cysteine through the conserved F or W. The D gene is left open where the match is weak. Not all rows give a size; the values are once, few, many and, for expanded clones, a class.

abundance | j_gene | v_gene | d_gene | CDR3nt | CDR3aa
NA | TRBJ2-3 | TRBV7-8 | TRBD1 | TGTGCCAGCAGCTCGGGGGACAGGGCTGGAACAGATACGCAGTATTTT | CASSSGDRAGTDTQYF
few | TRBJ2-4 | TRBV5-6 | NA | TGTGCCAGCAGCCTTGGGGTAACCGGGACATCGTACTTC | CASSLGVTGTSYF
NA | TRBJ2-5 | TRBV28 | NA | TGTGCCAGCCTCCCGTCGGGGCAGAGAGAGACCCAGTACTTC | CASLPSGQRETQYF
few | TRBJ2-3 | TRBV7-7 | NA | TGTGCCAGCAGCTTAGACGGGGGTAGGGATACGCAGTATTTT | CASSLDGGRDTQYF
few | TRBJ2-5 | TRBV20-1 | TRBD1 | TGCAGTGCCACGGACAGGAACCAAGAGACCCAGTACTTC | CSATDRNQETQYF
few | TRBJ2-5 | TRBV4-3 | NA | TGCGCCAGCAGCCAGGTCTTAAGGGGGGGCGTCAAACGAGAGACCCAGTACTTC | CASSQVLRGGVKRETQYF
NA | TRBJ1-1 | TRBV12-3/TRBV12-4 | NA | TGTGCCAGCAGTTTAGACAGGGCGTACACTGAAGCTTTCTTT | CASSLDRAYTEAFF
NA | TRBJ1-6 | TRBV7-9 | TRBD1 | TGTGCCAGCAGCTCCGGGACAGGTAGCTCCTATAATTCACCCCTCCACTTT | CASSSGTGSSYNSPLHF
few | TRBJ2-3 | TRBV4-3 | NA | TGCGCCAGCAGCCAAGATCGGCGTTCTTTCACAGATACGCAGTATTTT | CASSQDRRSFTDTQYF
few | TRBJ1-1 | TRBV10-3 | NA | TGTGCCATCAGTGAGCAGGGCCTCGGGGCTTTCTTT | CAISEQGLGAFF
few | TRBJ1-6 | TRBV28 | NA | TGTGCCAGCAGTTTAACAGACGGAGGATATTCACCCCTCCACTTT | CASSLTDGGYSPLHF
few | TRBJ1-1 | TRBV12-3/TRBV12-4 | TRBD1 | TGTGCCAGCAGTTCATCCGGGACAGGTCTCATGAACACTGAAGCTTTCTTT | CASSSSGTGLMNTEAFF
few | TRBJ2-3 | TRBV7-2 | NA | TGTGCCAGCAGCTCGGACGGCGGACTATACACAGATACGCAGTATTTT | CASSSDGGLYTDTQYF
few | TRBJ2-5 | TRBV20-1 | NA | TGCAGTGCTAGAGATCCCGGGGGTGGAGCGACCCAGTACTTC | CSARDPGGGATQYF
NA | TRBJ1-5 | TRBV27 | NA | TGTGCCAGCAGTTTGCGCAGGTATTTCAGCAATCAGCCCCAGCATTTT | CASSLRRYFSNQPQHF
NA | TRBJ1-2 | TRBV6-5 | NA | TGTGCCAGCAGTTACGACGGGGGCGAAGGCTATGGCTACACCTTC | CASSYDGGEGYGYTF
NA | TRBJ2-7 | TRBV20-1 | TRBD1 | TGCAGTGCTAGACCGGGACAGGGGGACGAGCAGTACTTC | CSARPGQGDEQYF
NA | TRBJ1-1 | TRBV5-1 | TRBD1 | TGCGCCAGCAGCCGGATCCCTCAGGGGGACACTGAAGCTTTCTTT | CASSRIPQGDTEAFF
few | TRBJ1-5 | TRBV6-5 | NA | TGTGCCAGCAGTTACTTCGGACAGAGGCCATTAGACTATAGCAATCAGCCCCAGCATTTT | CASSYFGQRPLDYSNQPQHF
NA | TRBJ1-5 | TRBV21-1 | NA | TGTGCCAGCAGCAAAGAAACAGATTACAAGCCCCAGCATTTT | CASSKETDYKPQHF
NA | TRBJ1-1 | TRBV5-1 | NA | TGCGCCAGCAGCTCCAAGGGACTCCAAAGCCTCGACACTGAAGCTTTCTTT | CASSSKGLQSLDTEAFF
NA | TRBJ2-2 | TRBV24-1 | NA | TGTGCCACCAGTGATACCGGAAGAGGCACCGGGGAGCTGTTTTTT | CATSDTGRGTGELFF
NA | TRBJ1-6 | TRBV7-2 | NA | TGTGCTATCCCACAGGAACGAGGCTCCTATAATTCACCCCTCCACTTT | CAIPQERGSYNSPLHF
NA | TRBJ2-1 | TRBV5-1 | TRBD1 | TGCGCCAGCAGCTTGCAGGGGGCGCTTGATGAGCAGTTCTTC | CASSLQGALDEQFF
few | TRBJ2-5 | TRBV28 | TRBD1 | TGTGCCAGCACAGTCCGGGACAGGGTGTGGGAGACCCAGTACTTC | CASTVRDRVWETQYF
NA | TRBJ1-6 | TRBV11-2 | NA | TGTGCCAGCAGCTTAGATCCAGGGTATAATTCACCCCTCCACTTT | CASSLDPGYNSPLHF
NA | TRBJ1-1 | TRBV4-3 | NA | TGCGCCAGCAGCCATGCTACCCCGGGACAATATATAGCTTTCTTT | CASSHATPGQYIAFF
NA | TRBJ2-7 | TRBV9 | TRBD2 | TGTGCCAGCAGCTTTGGCGGGGGGTCCCACGAGCAGTACTTC | CASSFGGGSHEQYF
NA | TRBJ2-3 | TRBV28 | TRBD2 | TGTGCCAGCAGTGTTACTAGCGGGGGTGCAGATACGCAGTATTTT | CASSVTSGGADTQYF
few | TRBJ1-5 | TRBV6-1 | TRBD1 | TGTGCCAGCAGACTCTCAGGGGGGGATCAGCCCCAGCATTTT | CASRLSGGDQPQHF
few | TRBJ2-3 | TRBV7-3 | NA | TGTGCCAGCAGCTTAGATCGTCGGGGCACAGATACGCAGTATTTT | CASSLDRRGTDTQYF
few | TRBJ2-1 | TRBV5-4 | TRBD1 | TGTGCCAGCAGCGCCGGGACAGGGCATTGGAATGAGCAGTTCTTC | CASSAGTGHWNEQFF
few | TRBJ2-1 | TRBV27 | NA | TGTGCCAGCAGTCCGCTAGGCCAATCTGTTGAGCAGTTCTTC | CASSPLGQSVEQFF
NA | TRBJ2-5 | TRBV7-9 | NA | TGTGCCAGCAGCTCCTCCGTGCGGGAGACCCAGTACTTC | CASSSSVRETQYF
NA | TRBJ2-3 | TRBV9 | TRBD2 | TGTGCCAGCAGCGACCCGGGAGGGGGGGGTTCGGATACGCAGTATTTT | CASSDPGGGGSDTQYF
NA | TRBJ1-6 | TRBV3-1 | NA | TGTGCCAGCAGCCCCGCAGGGCGGTCACCCCTCCACTTT | CASSPAGRSPLHF
NA | TRBJ1-1 | TRBV30 | NA | TGTGCCTGGAGTGGACATATGAACACTGAAGCTTTCTTT | CAWSGHMNTEAFF
few | TRBJ2-4 | TRBV20-1 | NA | TGCAGTGCTAGATCCCCTGGTCCTCAGTACTTC | CSARSPGPQYF
NA | TRBJ1-2 | TRBV28 | TRBD1 | TGTGCCAGCAGTTTAACAGGGGTGGGCTACACCTTC | CASSLTGVGYTF
NA | TRBJ1-1 | TRBV5-1 | NA | TGCGCCAGCAGCTTCGTCCCGGGGGCGAACACTGAAGCTTTCTTT | CASSFVPGANTEAFF
NA | TRBJ1-1 | TRBV29-1 | NA | TGCAGCGTTGATGAACAGGTTGGCACTGAAGCTTTCTTT | CSVDEQVGTEAFF
few | TRBJ2-7 | TRBV5-1 | NA | TGCGCCAGCAGCCCCCCGGGCCTCTACGAGCAGTACTTC | CASSPPGLYEQYF
NA | TRBJ2-7 | TRBV7-2 | NA | TGTGCCAGCAGCTTGGTGCGGGGCGACTCCTACGAGCAGTACTTC | CASSLVRGDSYEQYF
few | TRBJ1-1 | TRBV27 | NA | TGTGCCAGCGGGTCCCAGGACAACACTGAAGCTTTCTTT | CASGSQDNTEAFF
few | TRBJ2-7 | TRBV7-2 | TRBD1 | TGTGCCAGCAGCGTGGGACAGCCCTACGAGCAGTACTTC | CASSVGQPYEQYF
many | TRBJ2-1 | TRBV24-1 | NA | TGTGCCACCAGTCGGGGACAATCCTACAATGAGCAGTTCTTC | CATSRGQSYNEQFF
few | TRBJ2-4 | TRBV7-9 | TRBD1 | TGTGCCAGCAGCAAAGGACAGGGCATTGCCAAAAACATTCAGTACTTC | CASSKGQGIAKNIQYF
NA | TRBJ1-2 | TRBV11-2 | TRBD1 | TGTGCCAGCAGCTTAGTACAGGGGCAAGGCTATGGCTACACCTTC | CASSLVQGQGYGYTF
NA | TRBJ2-3 | TRBV29-1 | TRBD2 | TGCAGCGTTGAAGAAGAGTCTAGCGGGGGGCGAGATACGCAGTATTTT | CSVEEESSGGRDTQYF
NA | TRBJ2-3 | TRBV27 | NA | TGTGCCAGCAGCCTACGCTCGGGACTCGGGGGCACAGATACGCAGTATTTT | CASSLRSGLGGTDTQYF
few | TRBJ2-5 | TRBV5-1 | TRBD1 | TGCGCCAGCAGCGATGGACAGGGAGGAGAGACCCAGTACTTC | CASSDGQGGETQYF
few | TRBJ2-5 | TRBV18 | NA | TGTGCCAGCTCACCACCCTACGGAGGGGGCGAGACCCAGTACTTC | CASSPPYGGGETQYF
NA | TRBJ2-1 | TRBV5-4 | NA | TGTGCCAGCAGCCACGACACCCTACAATACAATGAGCAGTTCTTC | CASSHDTLQYNEQFF